This T cell receptor beta chain appears in the sequencing data of a study of cytomegalovirus exposure and HLA in healthy donors. Findings and caveats of the study: Roughly uniform sequencing depth across donors was assumed, possibly incorrectly.

As concerns this clone: Its antigen remains unknown.

The study ran its PCR with 60 Vbeta and 13 Jbeta primers. Generated by immunoSEQ multiplex PCR, the TCRdb table keeps only in-frame clones and is missing some. Of about 190,000 clones listed, around 78% are singletons. The germline gives CDR1 SGHAT, CDR2 FQNNGV. Trimming removed 3 bases at V and 5 bases at J, with 14 bases between. This CDR3 spans 15 amino acids. The sample taken for sequencing was PBMCs. The gene calls are TRBV11-2 and TRBJ2-1, with TRBD1 as a possible D gene (5 bases). This TCR was sampled from a woman aged 30 to 39 in good health and CMV-seropositive. The chain's CDR3 is CASSFESRGNNEQFF. The CDR3 DNA reads as TGTGCCAGCAGCTTTGAGTCAAGGGGAAACAATGAGCAGTTCTTC.